Shown below are 15 T cell receptor beta chains from a single sample sequenced in a study of blood T cell repertoires in COVID-19. Clones were sequenced by immunoSEQ multiplex PCR, and TCRdb holds only the in-frame ones, with some missing. Of under 200,000 clones listed, roughly 84% are singletons. The specimen sequenced was peripheral blood. All receptors derive from a man between 60 and 75 years old who had recovered from COVID-19.

This chain joins TRBV6-2 or TRBV6-3 and TRBJ1-2, with a possible D match to TRBD1 (6 bases). The CDR3 loop spans 17 amino acids. The V and J ends lost 6 bases and 2 bases respectively, with 22 bases between them. Germline V gene data show CDR1 as MNHEY and CDR2 as SVGEGT. The CDR3 is CASSATAWGQKNYGYTF. CDR3 nucleotide sequence: TGTGCCAGCAGCGCCACCGCGTGGGGACAAAAGAACTATGGCTACACCTTC.

The CDR3 sequence: CASSLEYRGYGYTF. The CDR3 DNA sequence: TGTGCCAGCAGCTTAGAATACCGAGGCTATGGCTACACCTTC. The chain couples TRBV7-8 to TRBJ1-2; D remains unclear. Germline V gene lookup returns CDR1 SGHVS and CDR2 FQNEAQ. Between the trimmed V and J ends, which lost 1 base and 4 bases, there was a span of 10 bases. There are 14 residues in the CDR3.

This chain uses TRBV4-3 with TRBJ2-3; TRBD2 might be the D (5 bases). CDR3 size: 15 residues. V was pared by 1 base and J by 0 bases, with 8 bases between. Germline V CDR1 and CDR2: LGHNA, YSLEER. The CDR3 region is CASSQVDSSTDTQYF. Here the CDR3 DNA reads TGCGCCAGCAGCCAAGTGGACTCTAGCACAGATACGCAGTATTTT.

The rearrangement links TRBV6-2 or TRBV6-3 to TRBJ1-4; 8 positions agree with TRBD1. Per the germline V gene, CDR1 is MNHEY and CDR2 is SVGEGT. V trimming: 6 bases; J trimming: 5 bases; junction bases outside the gene matches: 8. The CDR3 totals 15 residues. CDR3 sequence reads: CASSRGTGDNEKLFF. The CDR3 bases are TGTGCCAGCAGCCGTGGGACAGGAGACAATGAAAAACTGTTTTTT.

The chain combines TRBV10-2 with TRBJ2-1, with 11 nucleotides matching TRBD2. From germline, CDR1 is WSHSY and CDR2 SAAADI. The ends lost 4 bases at V and 4 bases at J; junction bases unmatched: 6. This CDR3 has 16 amino acids. The CDR3 nucleotides are TGCGCCAGCAGTGGGGGACTAGCGGTTCCATACAATGAGCAGTTCTTC. Amino acid sequence: CASSGGLAVPYNEQFF.

CDR3 nucleotide sequence: TGTGCCACCAGTGACGGGAAGTGGCGGGGGGGCGTAGAGACCCAGTACTTC. Encoded protein: CATSDGKWRGGVETQYF. The chain recombines TRBV24-1 with TRBJ2-5; 9 bases match TRBD2. In germline, CDR1 is KGHDR, CDR2 SFDVKD. The CDR3 contains 17 residues. The V gene end was trimmed by 4 bases and the J gene end by 4 bases; junction bases not matched to a gene: 12.

V gene TRBV7-6 combines with J gene TRBJ2-5, with 9 bases fitting TRBD2. This CDR3 region has 15 residues. Germline trimming cut 1 base from V and 5 bases from J; bases unmatched to any gene: 5. Per germline, CDR1 SGHVS and CDR2 FNYEAQ. As DNA, the CDR3 is TGTGCCAGCAGCTTAGGGGCGGGGGGGCCGGAGACCCAGTACTTC. This sequence encodes CASSLGAGGPETQYF.

The rearrangement joins TRBV5-1 to TRBJ2-1; D not certain. CDR3 length equals 14 residues. Germline V CDR1 and CDR2: SGHRS, YFSETQ. Trimming left V 0 bases short and J 2 bases short, with 6 bases between. In DNA, the CDR3 is TGCGCCAGCAGCTTGGTGGCTGCCTACAATGAGCAGTTCTTC. As protein: CASSLVAAYNEQFF.

This clone has just a few counts. The chain links TRBV15 to TRBJ1-6, with D unresolved. V lost 8 bases to trimming and J lost 7 bases, with 21 bases between them. Germline V gives CDR1 LNHNV, CDR2 YYDKDF (reference sequence). The CDR3 has 16 amino acids. This CDR3 reads CATGLPLGRQNSPLHF. In DNA form, the CDR3 reads TGTGCCACCGGCTTACCGCTGGGCCGCCAGAATTCACCCCTCCACTTT. The whole variable domain, filled in from reference TRBV15 and TRBJ1-6, reads DAMVIQNPRYQVTQFGKPVTLSCSQTLNHNVMYWYQQKSSQAPKLLFHYYDKDFNNEADTPDNFQSRRPNTSFCFLDIRSPGLGDTAMYLCATGLPLGRQNSPLHFGNGTRLTVT.

The V call is TRBV6-1, the J call TRBJ1-1; D not certain. The V end was cut by 3 bases, the J end by 2 bases, with 16 bases between. The CDR3 runs to 16 residues. Germline V gives CDR1 MNHNS, CDR2 SASEGT. The CDR3 loop reads CASSEVRNRGNTEAFF. The CDR3 DNA sequence: TGTGCCAGCAGTGAGGTTCGGAACCGGGGTAACACTGAAGCTTTCTTT.

The V and J genes are TRBV10-3 and TRBJ1-1; D is uncertain. Per germline, CDR1 ENHRY and CDR2 SYGVKD. V lost 5 bases to trimming and J lost 5 bases, with 6 bases between them. This CDR3 is built from 11 residues. The CDR3 DNA sequence: TGTGCCATCAGTCAAGAGACTGAAGCTTTCTTT. It translates to CAISQETEAFF.

The chain recombines TRBV5-4 with TRBJ2-3, with 10 nucleotides matching TRBD2. The CDR3 length is 18 residues. CDR1 SGHNT and CDR2 YYREEE come from the germline V gene (reference sequence). V lost 1 base to trimming and J lost 2 bases; unmatched junction nucleotides: 10. CDR3 region: CASSLIPPSGGYTDTQYF. The CDR3 DNA reads as TGTGCCAGCAGCTTGATACCGCCTAGCGGGGGCTACACAGATACGCAGTATTTT.

The rearrangement links TRBV7-2 to TRBJ2-2; 9 positions match TRBD2. J was trimmed by 7 bases and V by 6 bases; bases with no gene match: 6. This CDR3 has 14 residues. Germline CDR1 SGHTA, CDR2 FQGNSA. The CDR3 DNA is TGTGCCAGCAGAGTTAGCGGGGGTAACGGGGAGCTGTTTTTT. Translating it yields CASRVSGGNGELFF.

V usage is TRBV4-1 and J usage is TRBJ1-2; possibly TRBD1 for D (6 bases). Trimming took 1 base from V and 1 from J, leaving 16 bases between them. Per germline, CDR1 MGHRA and CDR2 YSYEKL. This CDR3 has 17 residues. The CDR3 here is CASSQGIGGASNYGYTF. In DNA form, the CDR3 reads TGCGCCAGCAGCCAAGGGATCGGGGGGGCGAGTAACTATGGCTACACCTTC.

Turning to this clone: In the same sample, other DNA sequences code for this CDR3. The gene calls are TRBV9 and TRBJ2-3, with 11 nucleotides matching TRBD2. The CDR3 is 16 residues long. Germline V gene data show CDR1 as SGDLS and CDR2 as YYNGEE. The J segment lost 3 bases and the V segment lost 0 bases, leaving 3 bases of the junction unmatched. This CDR3 is CASSVGLAGGTDTQYF. CDR3 sequence (DNA): TGTGCCAGCAGCGTAGGGTTAGCGGGGGGGACAGATACGCAGTATTTT.